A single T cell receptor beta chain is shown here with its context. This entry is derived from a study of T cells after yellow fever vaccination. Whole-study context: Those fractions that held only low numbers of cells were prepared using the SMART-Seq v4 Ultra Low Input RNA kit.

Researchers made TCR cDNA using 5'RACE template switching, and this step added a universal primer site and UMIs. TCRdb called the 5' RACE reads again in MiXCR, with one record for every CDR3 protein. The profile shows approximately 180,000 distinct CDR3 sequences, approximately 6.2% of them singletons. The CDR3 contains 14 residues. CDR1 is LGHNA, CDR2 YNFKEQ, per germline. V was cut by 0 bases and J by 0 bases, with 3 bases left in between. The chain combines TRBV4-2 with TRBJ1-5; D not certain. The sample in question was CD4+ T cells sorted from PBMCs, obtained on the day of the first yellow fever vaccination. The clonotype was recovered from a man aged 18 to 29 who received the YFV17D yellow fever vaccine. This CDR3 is CASSQENSNQPQHF. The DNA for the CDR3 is TGTGCCAGCAGCCAAGAGAATAGCAATCAGCCCCAGCATTTT.